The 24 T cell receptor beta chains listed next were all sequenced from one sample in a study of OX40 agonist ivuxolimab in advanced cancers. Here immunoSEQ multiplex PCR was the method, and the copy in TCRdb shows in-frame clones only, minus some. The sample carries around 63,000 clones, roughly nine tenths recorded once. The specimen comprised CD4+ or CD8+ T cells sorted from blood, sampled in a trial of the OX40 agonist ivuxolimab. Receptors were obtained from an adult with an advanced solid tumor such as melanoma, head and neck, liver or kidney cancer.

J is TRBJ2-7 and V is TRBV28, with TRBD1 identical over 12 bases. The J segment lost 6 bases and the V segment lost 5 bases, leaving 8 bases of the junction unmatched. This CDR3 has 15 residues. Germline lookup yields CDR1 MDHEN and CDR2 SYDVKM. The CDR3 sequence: CASSRPGQGASEQYF. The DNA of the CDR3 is TGTGCCAGCAGTCGCCCGGGACAGGGGGCGAGCGAGCAGTACTTC.

The CDR3 DNA follows: TGTGCCAGCAGCGTAGAGAAGATGGATACGCAGTATTTT. This gives the protein CASSVEKMDTQYF. The chain links TRBV9 to TRBJ2-3; no reliable D call. This CDR3 spans 13 amino acids. V lost 0 bases, J lost 6 bases, and 8 bases lay in between. The germline gives CDR1 SGDLS, CDR2 YYNGEE.

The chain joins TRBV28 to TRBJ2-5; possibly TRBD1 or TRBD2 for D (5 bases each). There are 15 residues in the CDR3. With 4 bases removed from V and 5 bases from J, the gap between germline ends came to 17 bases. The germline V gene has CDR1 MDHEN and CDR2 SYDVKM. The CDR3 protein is CASSSPGQRRETQYF. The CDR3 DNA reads TGTGCCAGCAGTTCCCCAGGGCAGAGGAGGGAGACCCAGTACTTC.

CDR3 region: CASSIDQDRGMNTEAFF. The CDR3 nucleotides are TGTGCCAGTAGTATAGATCAAGATAGGGGTATGAACACTGAAGCTTTCTTT. The chain is built from TRBV19 and TRBJ1-1, with D perhaps TRBD1 (5 bases). The CDR3 has 17 residues. The V end lost 0 bases, the J end lost 0 bases, and 14 bases lay between the germline ends. Germline V lookup: CDR1 LNHDA, CDR2 SQIVND (reference sequence).

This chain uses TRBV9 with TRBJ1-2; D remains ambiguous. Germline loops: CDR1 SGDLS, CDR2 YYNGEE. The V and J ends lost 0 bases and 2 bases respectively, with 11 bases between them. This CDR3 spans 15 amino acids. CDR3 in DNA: TGTGCCAGCAGCGTAGGTCGCCAAGGCAACTATGGCTACACCTTC. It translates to CASSVGRQGNYGYTF.

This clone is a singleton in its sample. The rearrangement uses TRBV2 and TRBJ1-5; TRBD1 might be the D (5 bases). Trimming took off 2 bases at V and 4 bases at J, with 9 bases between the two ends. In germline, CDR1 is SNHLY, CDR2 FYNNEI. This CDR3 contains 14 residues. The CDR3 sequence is CASSEQGTNQPQHF. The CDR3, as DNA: TGTGCCAGCAGTGAACAAGGGACGAATCAGCCCCAGCATTTT.

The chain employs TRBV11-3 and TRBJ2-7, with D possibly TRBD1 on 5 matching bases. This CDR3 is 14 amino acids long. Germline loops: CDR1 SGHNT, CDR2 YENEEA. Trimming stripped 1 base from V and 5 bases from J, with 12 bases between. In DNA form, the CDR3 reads TGTGCCAGCAGCTTAGGGCAGGGTGAGAACGAGCAGTACTTC. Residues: CASSLGQGENEQYF.

CDR3 loop: CASSPTPSSGNTIYF. For the CDR3, the DNA is TGCGCCAGCAGTCCCACACCATCCTCTGGAAACACCATATATTTT. V usage is TRBV5-1 and J usage is TRBJ1-3; unclear D gene. The germline CDR1 and CDR2 sequences are SGHRS and YFSETQ. The ends were cut back, 5 bases at V and 0 bases at J, with 12 bases in the middle. The CDR3 extends over 15 amino acids.

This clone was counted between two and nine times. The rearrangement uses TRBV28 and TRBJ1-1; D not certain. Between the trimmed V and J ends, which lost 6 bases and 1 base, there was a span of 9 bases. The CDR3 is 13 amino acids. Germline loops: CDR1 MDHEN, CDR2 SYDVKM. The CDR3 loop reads CASRPRRNTEAFF. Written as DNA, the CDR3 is TGTGCCAGCAGGCCAAGGAGGAACACTGAAGCTTTCTTT.

The CDR3, as DNA: TGCGCCAGCAGTCAAGCGGGAAACGGTCATGCTGAAGCTTTCTTT. This codes for CASSQAGNGHAEAFF. The chain carries TRBV23-1 and TRBJ1-1, with D uncertain. TRBV23-1 is an ORF for which the function is uncertain. V was trimmed by 2 bases and J by 6 bases, leaving 16 bases between them. CDR3 length: 15 amino acids.

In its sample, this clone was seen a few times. The CDR3 here is CASSWRGGGNEQFF. In DNA form, the CDR3 reads TGTGCCAGCAGCTGGAGGGGGGGCGGAAATGAGCAGTTCTTC. The chain recombines TRBV5-4 with TRBJ2-1; the D gene is possibly TRBD2 (7 bases). From germline, CDR1 is SGHNT and CDR2 YYREEE (reference sequence). V lost 3 bases to trimming and J lost 7 bases, with 14 bases between them. This CDR3 contains 14 residues.

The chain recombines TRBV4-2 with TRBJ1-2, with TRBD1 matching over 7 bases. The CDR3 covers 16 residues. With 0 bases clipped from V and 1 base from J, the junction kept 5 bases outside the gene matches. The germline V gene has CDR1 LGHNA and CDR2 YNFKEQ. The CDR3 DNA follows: TGTGCCAGCAGCCAAGATGGGACAGCCTATAACTATGGCTACACCTTC. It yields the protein CASSQDGTAYNYGYTF.

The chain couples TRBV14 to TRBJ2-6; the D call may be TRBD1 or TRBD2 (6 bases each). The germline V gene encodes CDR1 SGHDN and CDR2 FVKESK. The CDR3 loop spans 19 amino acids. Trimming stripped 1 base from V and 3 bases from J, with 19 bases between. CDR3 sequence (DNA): TGTGCCAGCAGCCAAGTCGATAGGGGGGCGGCAGGTGGGGCCAACGTCCTGACTTTC. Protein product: CASSQVDRGAAGGANVLTF.

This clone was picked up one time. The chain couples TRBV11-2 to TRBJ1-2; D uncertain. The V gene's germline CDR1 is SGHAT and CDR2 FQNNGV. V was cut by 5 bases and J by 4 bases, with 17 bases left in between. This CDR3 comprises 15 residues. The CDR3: CASSPSLVRGYGYTF. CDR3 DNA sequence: TGTGCCAGCAGCCCGTCTTTAGTAAGAGGCTATGGCTACACCTTC.

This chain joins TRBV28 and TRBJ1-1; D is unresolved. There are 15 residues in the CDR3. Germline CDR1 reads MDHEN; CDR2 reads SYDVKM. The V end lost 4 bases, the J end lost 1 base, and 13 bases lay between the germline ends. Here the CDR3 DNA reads TGTGCCAGCAGTTACACCGTACAGCCGAACACTGAAGCTTTCTTT. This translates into CASSYTVQPNTEAFF.

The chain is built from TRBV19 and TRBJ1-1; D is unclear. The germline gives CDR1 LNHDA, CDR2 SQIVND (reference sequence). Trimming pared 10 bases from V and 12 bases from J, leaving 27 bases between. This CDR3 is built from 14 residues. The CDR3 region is CATISMDRVWRTFF. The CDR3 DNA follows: TGTGCCACCATTTCGATGGACCGGGTTTGGCGAACTTTCTTT. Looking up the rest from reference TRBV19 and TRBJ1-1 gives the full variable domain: DGGITQSPKYLFRKEGQNVTLSCEQNLNHDAMYWYRQDPGQGLRLIYYSQIVNDFQKGDIAEGYSVSREKKESFPLTVTSAQKNPTAFYLCATISMDRVWRTFFGQGTRLTVV.

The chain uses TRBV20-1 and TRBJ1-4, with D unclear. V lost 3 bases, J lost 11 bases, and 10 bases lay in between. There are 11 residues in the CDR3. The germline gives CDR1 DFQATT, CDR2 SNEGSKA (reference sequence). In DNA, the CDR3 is TGCAGTGCTAGTCAGGTCGGGAAACTGTTTTTT. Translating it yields CSASQVGKLFF.

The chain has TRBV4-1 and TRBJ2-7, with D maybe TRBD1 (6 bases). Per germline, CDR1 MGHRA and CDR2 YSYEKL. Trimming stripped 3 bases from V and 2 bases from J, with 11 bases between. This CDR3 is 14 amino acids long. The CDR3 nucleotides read TGCGCCAGCAGCCATTCCGGGACAACCTACGAGCAGTACTTC. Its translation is CASSHSGTTYEQYF.

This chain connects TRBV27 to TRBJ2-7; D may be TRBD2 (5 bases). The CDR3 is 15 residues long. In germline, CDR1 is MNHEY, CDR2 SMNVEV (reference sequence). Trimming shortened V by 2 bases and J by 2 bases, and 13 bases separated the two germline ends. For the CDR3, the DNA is TGTGCCAGCAGTTTAGAGGGTTCCGGGACCTACGAGCAGTACTTC. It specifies CASSLEGSGTYEQYF.

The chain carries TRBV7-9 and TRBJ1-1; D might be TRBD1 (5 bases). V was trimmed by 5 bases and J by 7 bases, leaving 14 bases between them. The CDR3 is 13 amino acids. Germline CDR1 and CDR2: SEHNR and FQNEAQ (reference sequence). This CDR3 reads CASSPRGPDEAFF. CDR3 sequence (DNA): TGTGCCAGCAGCCCTAGGGGACCAGATGAAGCTTTCTTT.

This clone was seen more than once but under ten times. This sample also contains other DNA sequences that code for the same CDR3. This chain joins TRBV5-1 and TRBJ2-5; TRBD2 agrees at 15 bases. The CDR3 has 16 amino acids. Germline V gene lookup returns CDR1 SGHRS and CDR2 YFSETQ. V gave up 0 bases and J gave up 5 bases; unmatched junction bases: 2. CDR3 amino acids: CASSLGTSGGAETQYF. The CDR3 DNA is TGCGCCAGCAGCTTGGGGACTAGCGGGGGGGCCGAGACCCAGTACTTC.

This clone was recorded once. The CDR3 here is CASLYSPTAGNTIYF. In nucleotides, the CDR3 is TGTGCCAGCCTTTACAGTCCGACCGCTGGAAACACCATATATTTT. This sequence joins TRBV6-1 and TRBJ1-3, with D hard to call. Trimming left V 8 bases short and J 2 bases short, with 16 bases between. Germline V gives CDR1 MNHNS, CDR2 SASEGT. The CDR3 totals 15 residues.

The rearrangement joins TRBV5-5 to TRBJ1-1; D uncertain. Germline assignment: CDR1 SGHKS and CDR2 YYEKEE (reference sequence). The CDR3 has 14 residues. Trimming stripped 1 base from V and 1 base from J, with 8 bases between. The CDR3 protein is CASSLFARNTEAFF. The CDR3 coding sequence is TGTGCCAGCAGCTTGTTTGCCCGGAACACTGAAGCTTTCTTT.

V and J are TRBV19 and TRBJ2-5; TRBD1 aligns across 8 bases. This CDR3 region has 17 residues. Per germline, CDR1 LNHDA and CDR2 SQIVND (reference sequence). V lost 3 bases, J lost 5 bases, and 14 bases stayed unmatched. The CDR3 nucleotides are TGTGCCAGTAGTATGGGCGTTGGCGCAGGGGGCTGGGAGACCCAGTACTTC. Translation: CASSMGVGAGGWETQYF.